One sample yielded the 6 T cell receptor beta chains listed below, sequenced in a study of T cell responses to AZD1222 COVID-19 vaccine. Only in-frame clones appear in the TCRdb table, and some are missing; sequencing was by immunoSEQ multiplex PCR. The repertoire holds some 140,000 clones, 91% seen once, with around 1.9% in the top ten. This material consisted of peripheral blood, taken 28 days after the second AZD1222 dose. The receptors were sampled from an adult who received the AZD1222 COVID-19 vaccine.

The chain recombines TRBV25-1 with TRBJ2-3; 9 bases line up with TRBD2. This CDR3 region has 15 residues. Per the germline V gene, CDR1 is MGHDK and CDR2 is SYGVNS. The trim removed 4 bases at V and 3 bases at J, leaving 5 bases unmatched. The CDR3 is CASSGPGLATDTQYF. The CDR3 coding sequence is TGTGCCAGCAGTGGACCGGGACTAGCTACAGATACGCAGTATTTT.

The chain carries TRBV7-8 and TRBJ1-3; no definite D call. The length of the CDR3 is 11 residues. Looked up from germline, CDR1 is SGHVS and CDR2 is FQNEAQ. Trimming removed 5 bases at V and 4 bases at J, with 3 bases between. The CDR3 region has the DNA TGTGCCAGCAGCCAAGGAAACACCATATATTTT. Translating gives CASSQGNTIYF.

The V and J genes are TRBV27 and TRBJ1-1; D gene unclear. CDR1 is MNHEY and CDR2 is SMNVEV in the germline V gene (reference sequence). The CDR3 has 15 residues. V was shortened by 1 base and J by 1 base, with 10 bases between the two germline ends. CDR3 sequence reads: CASSLFPRGNTEAFF. The CDR3 DNA sequence: TGTGCCAGCAGTTTATTCCCCCGGGGGAACACTGAAGCTTTCTTT.

The chain carries TRBV2 and TRBJ2-3; TRBD1 matches at 8 bases. The CDR3 consists of 15 residues. Germline loops: CDR1 SNHLY, CDR2 FYNNEI. With 4 bases clipped from V and 4 bases from J, the junction kept 7 bases outside the gene matches. In nucleotides, the CDR3 is TGTGCCAGCAGTGTAATCGGACAGGGTGCAGATACGCAGTATTTT. Its translation: CASSVIGQGADTQYF.

The chain combines TRBV7-9 with TRBJ2-3; D is ambiguous. The germline gives CDR1 SEHNR, CDR2 FQNEAQ (reference sequence). Trimming cost V 4 bases and J 3 bases, with 8 bases left between them. This CDR3 comprises 13 residues. The CDR3 protein is CASSSIFTDTQYF. The DNA of the CDR3 is TGTGCCAGCAGCTCTATTTTTACAGATACGCAGTATTTT.

The chain combines TRBV3-1 (or the pseudogene TRBV3-2) with TRBJ1-5; the D is unclear. The CDR3 is 15 amino acids. Trimming pared 0 bases from V and 3 bases from J, leaving 9 bases between. Germline CDR1 and CDR2: LGHDT and YNNKEL (reference sequence). The DNA of the CDR3 is TGTGCCAGCAGCCAAGATCTGATACCCAATCAGCCCCAGCATTTT. It yields the protein CASSQDLIPNQPQHF.